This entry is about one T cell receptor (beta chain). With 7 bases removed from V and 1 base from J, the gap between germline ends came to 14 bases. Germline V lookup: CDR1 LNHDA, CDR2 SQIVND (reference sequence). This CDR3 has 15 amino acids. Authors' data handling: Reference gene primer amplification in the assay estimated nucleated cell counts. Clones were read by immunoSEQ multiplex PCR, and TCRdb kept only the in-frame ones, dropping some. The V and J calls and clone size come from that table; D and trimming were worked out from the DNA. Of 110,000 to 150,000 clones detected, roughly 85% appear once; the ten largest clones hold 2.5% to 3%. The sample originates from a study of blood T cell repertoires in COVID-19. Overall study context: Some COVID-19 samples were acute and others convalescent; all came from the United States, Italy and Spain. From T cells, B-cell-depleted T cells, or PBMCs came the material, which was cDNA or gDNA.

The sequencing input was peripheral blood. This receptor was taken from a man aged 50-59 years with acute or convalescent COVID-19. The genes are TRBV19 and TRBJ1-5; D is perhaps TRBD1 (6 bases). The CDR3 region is CASTPRTGSNQPQHF. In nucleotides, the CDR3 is TGTGCCAGTACCCCACGAACAGGGAGCAATCAGCCCCAGCATTTT.